The source of this TCR beta chain is a study of blood T cells in healthy people across ages. Every participating donor contributed 9.5 to 10 milliliters of peripheral blood through a draw. PBMCs numbering at least 6 million were isolated per sample. For the second PCR, which ran for roughly 6 to 12 cycles, a sample-barcoded 5' primer and a J-beta primer mix were used. TCRdb reprocessed the 5' RACE reads with MiXCR, giving one entry per CDR3 protein. The repertoire includes 1.5 million to 2 million distinct CDR3 sequences, 28% of them detected once, and roughly 8% sits in the top ten. Findings and caveats of the study: Since the PBMCs were unsorted, naive and antigen-experienced cells could not be conclusively compared. Naive T cell percentage and TCR beta diversity correlated strongly.

The CDR3 length is 13 residues. Germline V gene sequence: CDR1 SGHTA, CDR2 FQGNSA. This clonotype has a count of ten or more. Its target is not known. A junction end diverges from the germline sequence, so it may reflect a read error. J is TRBJ2-3 and V is TRBV7-2, with 8 bases lining up with TRBD2. This sequence was found in a woman in her twenties or thirties in good health. Material for sequencing was blood. The CDR3 DNA reads TGCGCCAGCCAAACGTCTAGCGGGGATACGCAGTATTTT. The encoded protein is CASQTSSGDTQYF. Looking up the rest from reference TRBV7-2 and TRBJ2-3 gives the full variable domain: GAGVSQSPSNKVTEKGKDVELRCDPISGHTALYWYRQSLGQGLEFLIYFQGNSAPDKSGLPSDRFSAERTGGSVSTLTIQRTQQEDSAVYLCASQTSSGDTQYFGPGTRLTVL.